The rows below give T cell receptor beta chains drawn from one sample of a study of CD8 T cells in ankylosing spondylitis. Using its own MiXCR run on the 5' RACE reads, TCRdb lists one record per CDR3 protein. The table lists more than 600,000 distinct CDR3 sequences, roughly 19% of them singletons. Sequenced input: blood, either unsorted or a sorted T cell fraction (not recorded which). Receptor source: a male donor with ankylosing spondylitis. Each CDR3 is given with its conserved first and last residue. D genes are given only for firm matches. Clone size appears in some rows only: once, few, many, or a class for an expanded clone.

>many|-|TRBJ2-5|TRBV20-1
CSASGRETQYF
TGCAGTGCTAGCGGTCGGGAGACCCAGTACTTC
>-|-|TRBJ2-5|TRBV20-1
CSARGSRPAGETQYF
TGCAGTGCTAGGGGGTCACGGCCGGCGGGGGAGACCCAGTACTTC
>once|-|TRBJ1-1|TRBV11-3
CASSGRGDTEAFF
TGTGCCAGCAGCGGCCGGGGGGACACTGAAGCTTTCTTT
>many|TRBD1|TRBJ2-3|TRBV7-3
CASSRQGATDTQYF
TGTGCCAGCAGTCGCCAGGGGGCAACAGATACGCAGTATTTT
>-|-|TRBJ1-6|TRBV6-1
CASSLQGPGNSPLHF
TGTGCCAGCAGCCTCCAGGGGCCGGGGAATTCACCCCTCCACTTT
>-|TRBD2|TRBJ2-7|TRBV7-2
CASSLAGGSGYEQYF
TGTGCCAGCAGCTTAGCGGGCGGGAGTGGCTACGAGCAGTACTTC
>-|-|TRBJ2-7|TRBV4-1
CASSQEGSWSEQYF
TGCGCCAGCAGCCAAGAAGGTAGCTGGTCCGAGCAGTACTTC
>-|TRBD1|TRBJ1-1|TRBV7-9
CASSERDRGENTEAFF
TGTGCCAGCAGCGAGCGGGACAGGGGAGAGAACACTGAAGCTTTCTTT
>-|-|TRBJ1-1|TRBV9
CASSGQELATEAFF
TGTGCCAGCAGCGGCCAGGAACTAGCCACTGAAGCTTTCTTT
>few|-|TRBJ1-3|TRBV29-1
CSVVGGGTNSGNTIYF
TGCAGCGTCGTCGGGGGAGGAACAAACTCTGGAAACACCATATATTTT
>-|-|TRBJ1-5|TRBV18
CASSPPGAGNQPQHF
TGTGCCAGCTCACCCCCCGGGGCTGGCAATCAGCCCCAGCATTTT
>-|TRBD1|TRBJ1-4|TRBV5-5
CASSFATGGSANEKLFF
TGTGCCAGCAGCTTTGCGACAGGGGGCTCGGCTAATGAAAAACTGTTTTTT
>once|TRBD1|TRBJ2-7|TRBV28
CASRATDTGEGYEQYF
TGTGCCAGCAGAGCAACCGATACAGGGGAAGGCTACGAGCAGTACTTC
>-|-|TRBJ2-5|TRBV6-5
CASSYGGGSQETQYF
TGTGCCAGCAGTTATGGCGGCGGTTCTCAAGAGACCCAGTACTTC
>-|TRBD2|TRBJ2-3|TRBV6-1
CASSEGLVTDTQYF
TGTGCCAGCAGCGAGGGACTAGTCACAGATACGCAGTATTTT
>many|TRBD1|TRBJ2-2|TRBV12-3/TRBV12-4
CASSPTGGVYGELFF
TGTGCCAGCAGTCCTACAGGGGGCGTTTACGGGGAGCTGTTTTTT
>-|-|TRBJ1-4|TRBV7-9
CASSLGERNEKLFF
TGTGCCAGCAGCTTAGGCGAGAGGAATGAAAAACTGTTTTTT
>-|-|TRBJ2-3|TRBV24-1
CATSDLGRHQSTDTQYF
TGTGCCACCAGTGATTTGGGGCGCCACCAGAGCACAGATACGCAGTATTTT
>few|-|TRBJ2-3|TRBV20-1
CSARRGITDTQYF
TGCAGTGCTAGAAGAGGGATCACAGATACGCAGTATTTT
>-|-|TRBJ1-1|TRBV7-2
CASSLKGRGTEAFF
TGTGCCAGCAGCTTAAAGGGAAGGGGGACTGAAGCTTTCTTT
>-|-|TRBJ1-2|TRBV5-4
CASSSSLGTVYSYTF
TGTGCCAGCAGTTCCTCACTAGGGACTGTCTATAGCTACACCTTC
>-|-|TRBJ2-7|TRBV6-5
CASRGKFYEQYF
TGTGCCAGCAGGGGGAAATTTTACGAGCAGTACTTC
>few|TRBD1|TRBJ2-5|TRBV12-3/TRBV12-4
CASSLSRQGAETQYF
TGTGCCAGCAGTTTAAGCCGACAGGGGGCAGAGACCCAGTACTTC
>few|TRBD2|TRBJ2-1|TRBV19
CASSIKRGAYNEQFF
TGTGCCAGTAGTATCAAGCGGGGGGCTTACAATGAGCAGTTCTTC
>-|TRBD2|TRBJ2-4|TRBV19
CASSTTSGSGIQYF
TGTGCCAGTAGTACGACTAGCGGGAGTGGCATTCAGTACTTC
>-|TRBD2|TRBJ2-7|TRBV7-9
CASSHSGRSNEQYF
TGTGCCAGCAGCCATAGCGGGAGGAGTAACGAGCAGTACTTC
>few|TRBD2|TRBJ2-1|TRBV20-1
CSHRLAGDEQFF
TGCAGTCACCGGTTAGCGGGAGATGAGCAGTTCTTC
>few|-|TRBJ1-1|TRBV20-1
CSATPRTDLAEAFF
TGCAGTGCCACACCGCGGACAGATCTGGCTGAAGCTTTCTTT
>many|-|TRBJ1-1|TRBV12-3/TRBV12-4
CASSLGSTEAFF
TGTGCCAGCAGTTTAGGGTCCACTGAAGCTTTCTTT
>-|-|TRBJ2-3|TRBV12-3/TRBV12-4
CASSPKLATSDTQYF
TGTGCCAGCAGTCCAAAGCTAGCTACCTCGGATACGCAGTATTTT
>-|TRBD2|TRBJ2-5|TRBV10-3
CAIRDAGGRGETQYF
TGTGCCATCAGGGATGCGGGAGGCCGAGGCGAGACCCAGTACTTC
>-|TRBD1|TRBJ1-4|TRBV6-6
CAVDRGSEKLFF
TGTGCAGTGGACAGGGGAAGTGAAAAACTGTTTTTT
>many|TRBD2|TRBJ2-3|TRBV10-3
CAIARTSGSSDTQYF
TGTGCCATCGCCCGGACTAGCGGGAGTTCAGATACGCAGTATTTT
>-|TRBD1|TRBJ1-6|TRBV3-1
CASSRSGQGINSPLHF
TGTGCCAGCAGCCGGTCAGGACAGGGGATCAATTCACCCCTCCACTTT
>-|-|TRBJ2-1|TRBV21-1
CASSKQKTYNEQFF
TGTGCCAGCAGCAAACAAAAGACTTACAATGAGCAGTTCTTC
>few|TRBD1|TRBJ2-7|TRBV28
CASAGTGKGYEQYF
TGTGCCAGTGCCGGGACAGGGAAGGGCTACGAGCAGTACTTC
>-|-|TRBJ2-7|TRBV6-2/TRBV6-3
CASSPSGQVVVGQYF
TGTGCCAGCAGCCCTTCCGGGCAGGTGGTAGTTGGGCAGTACTTC
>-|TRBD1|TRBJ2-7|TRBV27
CASSDGVRQGAHNEQYF
TGTGCCAGCAGTGACGGAGTTCGACAGGGGGCTCACAACGAGCAGTACTTC
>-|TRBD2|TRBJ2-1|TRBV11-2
CASSFLAGENEQFF
TGTGCCAGCAGCTTCCTAGCGGGGGAAAATGAGCAGTTCTTC
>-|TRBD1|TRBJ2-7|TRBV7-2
CASSKGRQGGLYEQYF
TGTGCCAGCAGCAAAGGCCGACAGGGCGGTCTCTACGAGCAGTACTTC
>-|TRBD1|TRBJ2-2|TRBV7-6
CASSLEGQDTGELFF
TGTGCCAGCAGCTTAGAGGGACAGGACACCGGGGAGCTGTTTTTT
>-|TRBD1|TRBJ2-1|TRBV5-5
CASSLGQGIDEQFF
TGTGCCAGCAGCTTGGGACAGGGTATCGATGAGCAGTTCTTC
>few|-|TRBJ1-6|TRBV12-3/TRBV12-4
CASSPQAGVNNSPLHF
TGTGCCAGCAGTCCCCAAGCGGGGGTGAATAATTCACCCCTCCACTTT
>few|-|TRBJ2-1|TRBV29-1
CSVGRRGPTGDEQFF
TGCAGCGTGGGTCGGCGGGGGCCGACTGGGGATGAGCAGTTCTTC
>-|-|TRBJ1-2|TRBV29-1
CSVGESTARPKWYGYTF
TGCAGCGTTGGGGAGTCGACAGCCCGGCCTAAGTGGTATGGCTACACCTTC